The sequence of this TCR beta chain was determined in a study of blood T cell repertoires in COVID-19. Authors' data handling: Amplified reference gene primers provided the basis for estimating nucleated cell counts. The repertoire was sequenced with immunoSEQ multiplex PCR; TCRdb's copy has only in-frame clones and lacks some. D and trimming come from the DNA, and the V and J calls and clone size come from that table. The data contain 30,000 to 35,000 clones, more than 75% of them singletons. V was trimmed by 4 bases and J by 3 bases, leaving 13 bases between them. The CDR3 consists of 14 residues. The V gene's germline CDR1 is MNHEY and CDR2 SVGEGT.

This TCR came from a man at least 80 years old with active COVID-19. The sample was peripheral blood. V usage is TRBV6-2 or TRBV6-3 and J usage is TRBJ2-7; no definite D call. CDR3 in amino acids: CASSSLRRSYEQYF. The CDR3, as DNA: TGTGCCAGCAGTTCATTACGACGGAGCTACGAGCAGTACTTC.